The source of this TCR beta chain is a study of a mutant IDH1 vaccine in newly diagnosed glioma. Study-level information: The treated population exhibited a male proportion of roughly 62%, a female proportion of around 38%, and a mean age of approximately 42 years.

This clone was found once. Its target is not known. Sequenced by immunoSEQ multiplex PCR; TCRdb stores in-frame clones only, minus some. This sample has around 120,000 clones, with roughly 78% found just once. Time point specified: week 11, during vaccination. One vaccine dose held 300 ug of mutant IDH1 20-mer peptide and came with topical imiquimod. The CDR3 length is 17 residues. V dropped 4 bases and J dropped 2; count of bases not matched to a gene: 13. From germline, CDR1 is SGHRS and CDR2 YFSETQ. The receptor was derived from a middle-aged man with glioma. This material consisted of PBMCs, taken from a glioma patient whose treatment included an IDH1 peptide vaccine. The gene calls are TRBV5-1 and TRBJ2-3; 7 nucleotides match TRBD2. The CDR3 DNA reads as TGCGCCAGCAGCCCCACCGGCGGGGGACCAATCACAGATACGCAGTATTTT. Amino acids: CASSPTGGGPITDTQYF.